The entry below describes one TCR beta chain. TCRdb redid the calling of the 5' RACE reads with MiXCR, one entry per CDR3 protein. The table records 430,000 or so distinct CDR3 sequences, more than 20% of them present only once. The CDR3 is made up of 16 amino acids. J gave up 6 bases and V 3 bases, and 5 bases lay outside the gene matches. Germline V gives CDR1 SGHRS, CDR2 YFSETQ. The sample is drawn from a study of T-cell memory formation after mild COVID-19. Sequences were obtained from PBMCs or a T cell subset sorted from them (not recorded which). The chain has TRBV5-1 and TRBJ2-2; 13 bases map to TRBD2. The clonotype was recovered from an adult woman who had mild COVID-19 (a few samples of this study predate the infection). Cell type and time point are not known. The CDR3 nucleotides read TGCGCCAGCAGCTGGACTAGCGGGAGTTGGTCCGGGGAGCTGTTTTTT. Its protein is CASSWTSGSWSGELFF.